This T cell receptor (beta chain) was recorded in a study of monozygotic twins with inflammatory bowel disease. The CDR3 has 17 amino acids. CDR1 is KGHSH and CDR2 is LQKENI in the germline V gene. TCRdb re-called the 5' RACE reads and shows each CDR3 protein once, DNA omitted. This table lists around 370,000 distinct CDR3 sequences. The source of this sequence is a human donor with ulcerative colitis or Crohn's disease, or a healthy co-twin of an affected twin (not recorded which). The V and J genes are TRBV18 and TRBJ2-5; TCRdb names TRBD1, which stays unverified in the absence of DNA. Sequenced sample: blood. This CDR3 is CASSQIGGAFPQETQYF.